The next 29 T cell receptor beta chains were all read from a single sample in a study of cytomegalovirus exposure and HLA in healthy donors. PCR primers comprised 60 Vbeta and 13 Jbeta primers. The method was immunoSEQ multiplex PCR; TCRdb's version includes in-frame clones alone and lacks a portion of them. The sample records about 130,000 clones, approximately 60% being singletons. Sequencing was done on a sample of PBMCs. The origin of the receptors is a human donor in good health.

The chain combines TRBV7-2 with TRBJ2-3; TRBD1 might be the D (7 bases). This CDR3 has 17 residues. The germline V gene encodes CDR1 SGHTA and CDR2 FQGNSA. V lost 3 bases to trimming and J lost 1 base, with 17 bases between them. The chain's CDR3 is CASSLRQGGGGTDTQYF. The CDR3 bases are TGTGCCAGCAGCTTGCGTCAGGGGGGCGGAGGCACAGATACGCAGTATTTT.

V is TRBV27 and J is TRBJ2-1, with 8 nucleotides matching TRBD2. V was clipped by 3 bases and J by 2 bases; unmatched bases: 3. Germline V gene data show CDR1 as MNHEY and CDR2 as SMNVEV (reference sequence). CDR3 length: 15 residues. CDR3: CASSFTGGPYNEQFF. DNA for the CDR3: TGTGCCAGCAGTTTTACGGGAGGGCCCTACAATGAGCAGTTCTTC.

V gene TRBV7-2 combines with J gene TRBJ2-2, with D maybe TRBD2 (6 bases). This CDR3 has 14 residues. Germline V gene lookup returns CDR1 SGHTA and CDR2 FQGNSA. The V end was cut by 5 bases, the J end by 6 bases, with 13 bases between. Here the CDR3 reads CASSLPWGAGELFF. The CDR3 DNA follows: TGTGCCAGCAGCCTTCCTTGGGGGGCCGGGGAGCTGTTTTTT.

CDR3 nucleotide sequence: TGTGCCACCAGCAATAGCGGGAGGGCCACAGATACGCAGTATTTT. Its protein is CATSNSGRATDTQYF. The chain joins TRBV15 to TRBJ2-3; TRBD2 agrees at 11 bases. The CDR3 has 15 residues. V dropped 4 bases and J dropped 2; count of bases not matched to a gene: 2. Per the germline V gene, CDR1 is LNHNV and CDR2 is YYDKDF (reference sequence).

The rearrangement uses TRBV4-3 and TRBJ2-5, with 9 nucleotides matching TRBD2. Matching the DNA end better, TRBJ2-7 makes the J call doubtful. The CDR3 consists of 15 residues. The germline V gene has CDR1 LGHNA and CDR2 YSLEER. CDR3 in DNA: TGCGCCAGCAGCCAAGCGACTAGCGGTTCCTACGAGCAGTACTTC. It codes for CASSQATSGSYEQYF.

The chain employs TRBV19 and TRBJ2-5, with a tentative D call TRBD2 (6 bases). Germline CDR1 LNHDA, CDR2 SQIVND (reference sequence). The CDR3 sequence is 12 residues long. Trimming removed 7 bases from V and 5 bases from J, with 11 bases in between. The DNA of the CDR3 is TGTGCCAGTATCGGGGGAGGTGAGACCCAGTACTTC. Translation: CASIGGGETQYF.

CDR3 sequence reads: CASSFPGRRDTEAFF. CDR3 sequence (DNA): TGTGCCAGCAGTTTCCCGGGGAGACGGGACACTGAAGCTTTCTTT. This chain uses TRBV28 with TRBJ1-1; D is unclear. Germline CDR1 reads MDHEN; CDR2 reads SYDVKM. This CDR3 is built from 15 residues. Trimming left V 3 bases short and J 3 bases short, with 14 bases between.

This clone has only one observation. The chain employs TRBV28 and TRBJ1-2, with 7 bases identical to TRBD1. The CDR3 consists of 11 residues. V lost 5 bases, J lost 8 bases, and 2 bases stayed unmatched. Germline CDR1 MDHEN, CDR2 SYDVKM. The CDR3 coding sequence is TGTGCCAGCAGTCGGACAGGCGGCTACACCTTC. Translation gives CASSRTGGYTF.

This sequence joins TRBV27 and TRBJ2-7; TRBD2 agrees at 11 bases. This CDR3 comprises 15 residues. Germline values: CDR1 MNHEY, CDR2 SMNVEV (reference sequence). V shed 6 bases and J 4 bases; nucleotides not matched to a gene: 8. CDR3 DNA: TGTGCCAGCAGCCCCAGGGCTAGCGGGAGGTACGAGCAGTACTTC. It specifies CASSPRASGRYEQYF.

This clone was detected a few times. The chain uses TRBV19 and TRBJ1-5, with unresolved D. The CDR3 has 14 amino acids. The ends were cut back, 4 bases at V and 0 bases at J, with 7 bases in the middle. The V gene's germline CDR1 is LNHDA and CDR2 SQIVND (reference sequence). The chain's CDR3 is CASSRAHSNQPQHF. The DNA for the CDR3 is TGTGCCAGTAGTAGGGCCCATAGCAATCAGCCCCAGCATTTT.

The genes are TRBV18 and TRBJ1-1; possible D gene TRBD1, 5 bases. Germline CDR1 is KGHSH and CDR2 is LQKENI. The V end lost 3 bases, the J end lost 11 bases, and 22 bases lay between the germline ends. The CDR3 has 15 residues. CDR3 DNA: TGTGCCAGCTCACCCTCCCAGGCAGGGTCCATCGAGGCTTTCTTT. Its translation: CASSPSQAGSIEAFF.

Worth noting for this clone: Other nucleotide sequences from this sample produce the same CDR3. This chain links TRBV4-1 with TRBJ2-7, with D perhaps matching TRBD1 (6 bases). Germline V gene lookup returns CDR1 MGHRA and CDR2 YSYEKL. Trimming left V 1 base short and J 0 bases short, with 7 bases between. The CDR3 extends over 14 amino acids. Here the CDR3 DNA reads TGCGCCAGCAGCCAAGGCAGGGGCTCCTACGAGCAGTACTTC. Its translation: CASSQGRGSYEQYF.

This chain joins TRBV14 and TRBJ2-3, with a tentative D call TRBD1 (6 bases). The CDR3 length is 13 residues. The ends were cut back, 4 bases at V and 4 bases at J, with 9 bases in the middle. CDR1 is SGHDN, CDR2 FVKESK, per germline. CDR3 loop: CASSLQGSDTQYF. The CDR3 DNA reads as TGTGCCAGCAGCCTACAGGGATCAGATACGCAGTATTTT.

This clone was seen a handful of times. The rearrangement joins TRBV27 to TRBJ2-1; D perhaps matches TRBD1 (5 bases). CDR3 length equals 12 residues. V lost 6 bases, J lost 3 bases, and 6 bases lay in between. CDR1 MNHEY and CDR2 SMNVEV come from the germline V gene (reference sequence). In nucleotides, the CDR3 is TGTGCCAGCAGCCAGGGCTACAATGAGCAGTTCTTC. It yields the protein CASSQGYNEQFF.

The CDR3 bases are TGTGCCAGCTCACCTAAGTGGGGGGTCGAGCAGTACTTC. It encodes CASSPKWGVEQYF. V usage is TRBV18 and J usage is TRBJ2-7; TRBD2 is a possible D gene (6 bases). V was cut by 3 bases and J by 6 bases, with 12 bases left in between. The CDR3 covers 13 residues. Germline V lookup: CDR1 KGHSH, CDR2 LQKENI.

This clone was found a few times. The chain links TRBV18 to TRBJ2-3, with D possibly matching TRBD2 (5 bases). Trimming took off 6 bases at V and 6 bases at J, with 13 bases between the two ends. The CDR3 consists of 13 residues. The germline V gene encodes CDR1 KGHSH and CDR2 LQKENI. The CDR3 loop reads CASSAEGFDTQYF. The CDR3 DNA is TGTGCCAGCTCGGCAGAGGGCTTCGATACGCAGTATTTT.

The rearrangement joins TRBV18 to TRBJ2-7, with 13 bases lining up with TRBD2. The germline gives CDR1 KGHSH, CDR2 LQKENI. V was clipped by 2 bases and J by 2 bases; unmatched bases: 0. The CDR3 covers 15 residues. The CDR3 DNA sequence: TGTGCCAGCTCACCAGGACTAGCGGGAGCCTACGAGCAGTACTTC. Residues: CASSPGLAGAYEQYF. Using reference TRBV18 and TRBJ2-7 for the parts outside the CDR3, the full variable domain is NAGVMQNPRHLVRRRGQEARLRCSPMKGHSHVYWYRQLPEEGLKFMVYLQKENIIDESGMPKERFSAEFPKEGPSILRIQQVVRGDSAAYFCASSPGLAGAYEQYFGPGTRLTVT.

The chain recombines TRBV19 with TRBJ2-6; 7 bases line up with TRBD2. CDR1 is LNHDA, CDR2 SQIVND, per germline (reference sequence). V shed 3 bases, J shed 0 bases, and the junction held 2 bases outside the gene matches. The CDR3 extends over 16 amino acids. The CDR3 loop is CASSIWEGSGANVLTF. The CDR3 nucleotides read TGTGCCAGTAGTATCTGGGAGGGCTCTGGGGCCAACGTCCTGACTTTC.

CDR3 sequence (DNA): TGCGCCAGCAGCCATGTACAGGTTTTGGGGGCCAACGTCCTGACTTTC. It specifies CASSHVQVLGANVLTF. The chain has TRBV4-1 and TRBJ2-6; tentatively, D is TRBD1 (5 bases). CDR3 length: 16 amino acids. CDR1 MGHRA and CDR2 YSYEKL come from the germline V gene. Trimming left V 3 bases short and J 4 bases short, with 13 bases between.

The chain is built from TRBV20-1 and TRBJ2-1; D uncertain. The CDR3 runs to 11 residues. V lost 2 bases and J 9 bases, leaving 8 bases between the germline ends. Germline loops: CDR1 DFQATT, CDR2 SNEGSKA (reference sequence). The CDR3 DNA sequence: TGCAGTGCTAGATCCCCCTCTGAGCAGTTCTTC. It translates to CSARSPSEQFF.

This rearrangement joins TRBV29-1 to TRBJ2-5; possible D gene TRBD2, 5 bases. The DNA end is a closer match to TRBJ2-7, so the J assignment may be wrong. Germline V CDR1 and CDR2: SQVTM, ANQGSEA. The CDR3 is 12 amino acids. CDR3 coding DNA: TGCAGCGTTGGCACGAGGGAATACGAGCAGTACTTC. The encoded protein is CSVGTREYEQYF.

This clone was recorded only once. The V gene is TRBV27, the J gene TRBJ2-5; TRBD2 aligns across 8 bases. With the DNA end fitting TRBJ2-7 better, the J assignment may be wrong. Germline CDR1 MNHEY, CDR2 SMNVEV (reference sequence). The CDR3 loop spans 14 amino acids. CDR3 coding DNA: TGTGCCAGCAGAGTGGGACTAGTATTCGACGAGCAGTACTTC. This encodes CASRVGLVFDEQYF.

This chain joins TRBV29-1 and TRBJ2-7; 8 nucleotides agree with TRBD1. V shed 1 base, J shed 7 bases, and the junction held 12 bases outside the gene matches. Germline V gives CDR1 SQVTM, CDR2 ANQGSEA. This CDR3 region has 15 residues. CDR3 amino acids: CSVEVRGRGPREQYF. CDR3 coding DNA: TGCAGCGTTGAAGTAAGAGGCAGGGGGCCACGGGAGCAGTACTTC.

The chain joins TRBV7-9 to TRBJ2-2; the D is unclear. The J call could be wrong; TRBJ1-4 is a better fit for the DNA end. Germline CDR1 and CDR2: SEHNR and FQNEAQ (reference sequence). This CDR3 has 12 residues. The CDR3 here is CASSLVEGKLFF. CDR3 in DNA: TGTGCCAGCAGCTTAGTGGAGGGAAAACTGTTTTTT.

The rearrangement uses TRBV18 and TRBJ1-1; tentatively, D is TRBD1 (6 bases). The CDR3 covers 16 residues. CDR1 and CDR2 (germline): KGHSH, LQKENI. The ends were cut back, 0 bases at V and 0 bases at J, with 11 bases in the middle. The CDR3 sequence is CASSPPRGGLNTEAFF. In DNA, the CDR3 is TGTGCCAGCTCACCACCCCGGGGGGGCCTGAACACTGAAGCTTTCTTT.

This clone was seen a single time. The rearrangement joins TRBV15 to TRBJ1-3; no clear D gene. Germline V gives CDR1 LNHNV, CDR2 YYDKDF (reference sequence). V was shortened by 0 bases and J by 3 bases, with 3 bases between the two germline ends. This CDR3 is 13 amino acids long. CDR3 in DNA: TGTGCCACCAGCAGAGATCGTGGAAACACCATATATTTT. The encoded protein is CATSRDRGNTIYF.

J is TRBJ2-7 and V is TRBV6-5; TRBD1 matches 12 bases. Trimming cost V 4 bases and J 7 bases; bases outside gene matches: 5. CDR1 and CDR2 (germline): MNHEY, SVGAGI. The CDR3 totals 14 residues. CDR3 protein: CASSLGQGAGEQYF. CDR3 coding DNA: TGTGCCAGCAGTTTGGGACAGGGGGCAGGGGAGCAGTACTTC.

The chain recombines TRBV28 with TRBJ2-1, with 12 positions matching TRBD2. V shed 2 bases, J shed 2 bases, and the junction held 7 bases outside the gene matches. From germline, CDR1 is MDHEN and CDR2 SYDVKM. The CDR3 loop spans 18 amino acids. CDR3 protein: CASSLGTSGRSPYNEQFF. In DNA, the CDR3 is TGTGCCAGCAGTTTAGGGACTAGCGGGCGCAGCCCCTACAATGAGCAGTTCTTC.

The CDR3 protein is CASSSTSGVSKTQYF. CDR3 coding DNA: TGTGCCAGCAGTTCAACTAGCGGGGTTTCAAAGACCCAGTACTTC. This rearrangement joins TRBV27 to TRBJ2-5; 10 nucleotides agree with TRBD2. CDR3 length: 15 amino acids. The germline gives CDR1 MNHEY, CDR2 SMNVEV (reference sequence). V shed 4 bases, J shed 6 bases, and the junction held 8 bases outside the gene matches.